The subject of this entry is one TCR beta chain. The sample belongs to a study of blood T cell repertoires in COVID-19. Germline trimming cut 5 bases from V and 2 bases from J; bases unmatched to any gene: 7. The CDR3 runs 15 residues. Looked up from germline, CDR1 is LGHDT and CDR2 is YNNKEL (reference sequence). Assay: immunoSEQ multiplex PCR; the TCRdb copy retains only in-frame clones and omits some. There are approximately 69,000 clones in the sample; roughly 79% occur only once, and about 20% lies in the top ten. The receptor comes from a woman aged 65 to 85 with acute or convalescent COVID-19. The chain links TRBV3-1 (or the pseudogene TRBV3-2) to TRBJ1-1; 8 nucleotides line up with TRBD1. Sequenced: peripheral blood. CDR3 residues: CASSARDRSNTEAFF. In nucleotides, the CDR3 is TGTGCCAGCAGCGCCCGGGACAGGTCCAACACTGAAGCTTTCTTT.